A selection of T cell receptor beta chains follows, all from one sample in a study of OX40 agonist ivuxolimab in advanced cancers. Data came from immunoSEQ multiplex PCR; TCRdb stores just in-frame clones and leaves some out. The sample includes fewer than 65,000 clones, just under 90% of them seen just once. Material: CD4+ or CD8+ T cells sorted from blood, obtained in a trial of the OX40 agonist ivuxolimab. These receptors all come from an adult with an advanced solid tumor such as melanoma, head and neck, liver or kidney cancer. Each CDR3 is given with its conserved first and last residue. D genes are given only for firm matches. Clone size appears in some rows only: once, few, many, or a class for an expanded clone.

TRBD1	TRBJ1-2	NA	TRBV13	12	CASSPRGMGYTF	TGTGCCAGCAGCCCCAGGGGGATGGGCTACACCTTC
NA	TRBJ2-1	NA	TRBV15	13	CATSSLRDIEQFF	TGTGCCACCAGCAGTTTACGGGATATTGAGCAGTTCTTC
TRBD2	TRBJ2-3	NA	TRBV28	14	CASSSGASTDTQYF	TGTGCCAGCTCGAGCGGGGCTAGCACAGATACGCAGTATTTT
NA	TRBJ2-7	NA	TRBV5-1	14	CASSYRPQGGEQYF	TGCGCCAGCAGCTACCGGCCCCAGGGAGGCGAGCAGTACTTC
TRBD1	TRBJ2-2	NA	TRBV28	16	CASSTRQGAVTGELFF	TGTGCCAGCAGTACCCGACAGGGGGCGGTCACCGGGGAGCTGTTTTTT
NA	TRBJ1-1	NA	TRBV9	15	CASRGGGARDTEAFF	TGTGCCAGCAGGGGTGGAGGGGCGCGGGACACTGAAGCTTTCTTT
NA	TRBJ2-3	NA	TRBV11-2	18	CASSTPGDARVHADTQYF	TGTGCCAGCAGCACACCGGGCGACGCTCGGGTCCACGCAGATACGCAGTATTTT
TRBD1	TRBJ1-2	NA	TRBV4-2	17	CASTPSGGTGNNYGYTF	TGTGCCAGCACCCCAAGTGGTGGGACAGGGAATAACTATGGCTACACCTTC
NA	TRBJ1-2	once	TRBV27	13	CASSFNSNYGYTF	TGTGCCAGCAGCTTTAACAGTAACTATGGCTACACCTTC
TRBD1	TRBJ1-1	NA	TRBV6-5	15	CASSFRTGGMTEAFF	TGTGCCAGCAGTTTCAGGACAGGGGGCATGACTGAAGCTTTCTTT
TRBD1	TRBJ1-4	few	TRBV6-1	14	CASSWTGTLEKLFF	TGTGCCAGCAGTTGGACAGGGACCTTAGAAAAACTGTTTTTT
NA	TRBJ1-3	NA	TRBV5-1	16	CASSLEPGLTGNTIYF	TGCGCCAGCAGCTTGGAACCAGGGCTGACTGGAAACACCATATATTTT
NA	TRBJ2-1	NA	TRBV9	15	CASSVVLAGYNEQFF	TGTGCCAGCAGCGTAGTCCTAGCTGGCTACAATGAGCAGTTCTTC
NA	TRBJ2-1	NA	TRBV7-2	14	CASSLWAGPNEQFF	TGTGCCAGCAGCTTATGGGCAGGGCCAAATGAGCAGTTCTTC
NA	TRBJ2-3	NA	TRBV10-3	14	CAISEFGGTDTQYF	TGTGCCATCAGTGAGTTCGGCGGCACAGATACGCAGTATTTT
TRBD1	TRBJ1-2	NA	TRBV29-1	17	CSVDEASNTGTEHGYTF	TGCAGCGTTGACGAAGCCTCAAATACCGGGACAGAGCATGGCTACACCTTC
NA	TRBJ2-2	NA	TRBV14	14	CASNRDGGTGELFF	TGTGCCAGCAACCGGGACGGCGGCACCGGGGAGCTGTTTTTT
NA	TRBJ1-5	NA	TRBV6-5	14	CASSPDVPGQPQHF	TGTGCCAGCAGTCCCGATGTCCCGGGTCAGCCCCAGCATTTT
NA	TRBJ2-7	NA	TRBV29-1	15	CSVEGPGTKESEQYF	TGCAGCGTTGAGGGCCCCGGGACCAAGGAATCCGAGCAGTACTTC
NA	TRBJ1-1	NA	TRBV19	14	CATRSAGMNTEAFF	TGTGCCACCAGATCCGCGGGTATGAACACTGAAGCTTTCTTT
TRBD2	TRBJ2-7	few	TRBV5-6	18	CASNQGKKGTSVIYEQYF	TGTGCCAGCAACCAGGGGAAAAAAGGGACTAGCGTAATCTACGAGCAGTACTTC
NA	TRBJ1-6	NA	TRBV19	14	CASSIKTLGSPLHF	TGTGCCAGTAGTATCAAGACACTGGGATCACCCCTCCACTTT
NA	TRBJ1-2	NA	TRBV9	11	CASSAQVSYTF	TGTGCCAGCAGCGCCCAAGTAAGCTACACCTTC
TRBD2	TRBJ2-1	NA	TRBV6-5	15	CASSSSGNSYNEQFF	TGTGCCAGCAGTTCGAGCGGGAACTCCTACAATGAGCAGTTCTTC
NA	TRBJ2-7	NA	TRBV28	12	CASRPDSYEQYF	TGTGCCAGCAGGCCCGACAGCTACGAGCAGTACTTC
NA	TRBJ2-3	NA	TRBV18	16	CASSPTGLSGTDTQYF	TGTGCCAGCTCACCAACAGGACTCTCAGGGACAGATACGCAGTATTTT
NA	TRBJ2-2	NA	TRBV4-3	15	CASSQDHPPAGELFF	TGCGCCAGCAGCCAAGATCACCCCCCTGCCGGGGAGCTGTTTTTT
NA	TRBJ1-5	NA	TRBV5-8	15	CASSLATRNNQPQHF	TGTGCCAGCAGCTTGGCAACCAGGAACAATCAGCCCCAGCATTTT
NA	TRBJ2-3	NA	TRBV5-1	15	CASERETGLTDTQYF	TGCGCCAGCGAGAGGGAGACAGGCCTCACAGATACGCAGTATTTT
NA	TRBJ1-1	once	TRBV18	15	CASSLSGLPNTEAFF	TGTGCCAGCTCACTGTCCGGCTTGCCGAACACTGAAGCTTTCTTT
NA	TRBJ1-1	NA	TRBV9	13	CASSVDRDTEAFF	TGTGCCAGCAGCGTAGACAGGGACACTGAAGCTTTCTTT
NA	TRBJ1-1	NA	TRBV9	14	CASSVGPQNTEAFF	TGTGCCAGCAGCGTAGGACCGCAGAACACTGAAGCTTTCTTT
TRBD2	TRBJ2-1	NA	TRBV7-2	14	CASSTGLAGVLWFF	TGTGCCAGCAGCACCGGACTAGCGGGAGTACTGTGGTTCTTC
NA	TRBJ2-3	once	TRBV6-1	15	CASSDQAGRTDTQYF	TGTGCCAGCAGTGACCAGGCAGGGAGGACAGATACGCAGTATTTT
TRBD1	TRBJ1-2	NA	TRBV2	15	CASCRDREDANGYTF	TGTGCCAGCTGCCGGGACAGGGAAGACGCGAATGGCTACACCTTC
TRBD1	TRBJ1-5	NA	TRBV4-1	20	CASSRRSAGQGDNGNQPQHF	TGCGCCAGCAGCCGAAGGTCGGCAGGACAGGGGGATAATGGCAATCAGCCCCAGCATTTT
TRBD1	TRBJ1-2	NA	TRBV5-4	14	CASSYQTGLNGYTF	TGTGCCAGCAGCTATCAGACAGGGCTCAATGGCTACACCTTC
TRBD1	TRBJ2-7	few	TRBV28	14	CASTPGTEAYEQYF	TGTGCCAGCACCCCCGGGACAGAGGCCTACGAGCAGTACTTC
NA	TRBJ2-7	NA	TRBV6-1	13	CASSPGQVYEQYF	TGTGCCAGCAGTCCGGGCCAAGTCTACGAGCAGTACTTC
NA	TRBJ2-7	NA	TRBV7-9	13	CASSTRLTGEQYF	TGTGCCAGCAGCACCCGATTAACTGGCGAGCAGTACTTC
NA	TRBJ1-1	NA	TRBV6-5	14	CASSYHREVVEAFF	TGTGCCAGCAGTTACCACAGGGAAGTAGTTGAAGCTTTCTTT
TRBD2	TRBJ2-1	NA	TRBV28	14	CASSRGVFGNEQFF	TGTGCCAGCAGTCGGGGGGTTTTTGGAAATGAGCAGTTCTTC
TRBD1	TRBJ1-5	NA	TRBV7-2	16	CASSMDRGQRNQPQHF	TGTGCCAGCAGCATGGATAGGGGGCAGCGCAATCAGCCCCAGCATTTT
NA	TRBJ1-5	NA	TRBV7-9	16	CASRLGGTSLNQPQHF	TGTGCCAGCAGATTAGGTGGGACGTCACTTAATCAGCCCCAGCATTTT